This entry concerns a single T cell receptor beta chain. Between the trimmed V and J ends, which lost 5 bases and 11 bases, there was a span of 15 bases. The CDR3 contains 12 residues. Per germline, CDR1 SGHTA and CDR2 FQGTGA. These data are taken from a study of blood T cell repertoires in COVID-19. The method was immunoSEQ multiplex PCR; TCRdb's version includes in-frame clones alone and lacks a portion of them. This table has hundreds of thousands of clones, roughly 90% appearing once. The TCR was taken from a woman between 25 and 40 years old who had recovered from COVID-19. This chain joins TRBV7-3 and TRBJ1-1, with a tentative D call TRBD1 (5 bases). The sequenced material came from PBMCs or T cells enriched from blood (not recorded which). The chain's CDR3 is CASSDQGKTAFF. The CDR3 nucleotides are TGTGCCAGCAGCGACCAGGGAAAAACGGCTTTCTTT.